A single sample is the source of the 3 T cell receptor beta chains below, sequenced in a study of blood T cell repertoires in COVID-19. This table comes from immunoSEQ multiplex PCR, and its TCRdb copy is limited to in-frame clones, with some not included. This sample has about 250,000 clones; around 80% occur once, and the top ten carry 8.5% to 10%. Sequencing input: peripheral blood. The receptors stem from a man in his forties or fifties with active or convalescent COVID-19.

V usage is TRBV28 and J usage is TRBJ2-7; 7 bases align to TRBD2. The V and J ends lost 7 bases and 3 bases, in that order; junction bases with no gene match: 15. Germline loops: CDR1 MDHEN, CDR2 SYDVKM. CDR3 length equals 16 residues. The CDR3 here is CASNENNGTTFYEQYF. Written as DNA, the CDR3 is TGTGCCAGCAACGAAAACAACGGGACTACCTTCTACGAGCAGTACTTC.

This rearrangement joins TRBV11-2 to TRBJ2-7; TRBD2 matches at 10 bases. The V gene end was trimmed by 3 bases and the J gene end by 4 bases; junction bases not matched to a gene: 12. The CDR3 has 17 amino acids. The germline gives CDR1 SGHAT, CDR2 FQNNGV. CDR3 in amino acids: CASSFRMASGRGYEQYF. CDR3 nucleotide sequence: TGTGCCAGCAGCTTTAGAATGGCTAGCGGGAGAGGGTACGAGCAGTACTTC.

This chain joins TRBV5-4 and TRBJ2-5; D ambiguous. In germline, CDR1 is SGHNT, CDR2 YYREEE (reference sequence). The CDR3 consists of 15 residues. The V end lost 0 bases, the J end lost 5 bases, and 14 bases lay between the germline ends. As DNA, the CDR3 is TGTGCCAGCAGCTTGGAGGCTAGTGAGTTGGAGACCCAGTACTTC. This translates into CASSLEASELETQYF.